The clone carrying this T cell receptor (beta chain) was seen a few times. Its antigen is unknown. Separate cDNA molecules each had unique molecular identifiers attached to them. One entry per CDR3 protein, called by TCRdb with MiXCR from the 5' RACE reads. The repertoire consists of approximately 110,000 distinct CDR3 sequences, with about 15% occurring once and the leading ten covering about a fifth. This sample is drawn from a study of early T cells in non-severe SARS-CoV-2 infection. About the research overall: Alpha and beta chains were unpaired, from unsorted whole-blood bulk RNA.

Trimming removed 2 bases from V and 6 bases from J, with 11 bases in between. This CDR3 is built from 13 residues. Germline V gene lookup returns CDR1 SEHNR and CDR2 FQNEAQ (reference sequence). Study findings and constraints: VDJdb-based annotation leaned toward anti-spike CD8 responses and missed private and CD4 specificities.

The source of this sequence is an adult who was a healthcare worker with PCR-confirmed SARS-CoV-2 infection or an uninfected control (not recorded which). Material: whole blood. The chain employs TRBV7-9 and TRBJ2-7; D is perhaps TRBD1 (5 bases). The CDR3 nucleotides are TGTGCCAGCAGCTTAAGGGGCGGCCCCGAGCAGTACTTC. Protein: CASSLRGGPEQYF.